These 6 T cell receptor beta chains share one sample of origin, sequenced in a study of cytomegalovirus exposure and HLA in healthy donors. PCR used 60 Vbeta primers and 13 Jbeta primers. The method was immunoSEQ multiplex PCR; TCRdb's version includes in-frame clones alone and lacks a portion of them. Found here are fewer than 150,000 clones, roughly 80% of them singletons; the top ten hold 2% to 2.5%. The sequenced sample was PBMCs. The receptors shown here come from a man in his thirties or forties in good health and CMV-seronegative.

The V gene is TRBV30, the J gene TRBJ1-2; TRBD1 matches 9 bases. The length of the CDR3 is 17 residues. V lost 0 bases and J lost 2; bases outside the gene matches: 10. Per germline, CDR1 GTSNPN and CDR2 SVGIG (reference sequence). The CDR3 loop reads CAWSVSSGTGGNYGYTF. CDR3 bases: TGTGCCTGGAGTGTCTCCTCTGGCACAGGGGGCAACTATGGCTACACCTTC.

The rearrangement uses TRBV9 and TRBJ2-7; 9 bases map to TRBD1. Germline CDR1 is SGDLS and CDR2 is YYNGEE. The length of the CDR3 is 14 residues. V lost 0 bases and J lost 5; bases outside the gene matches: 3. The CDR3 loop is CASSVGQGVNEQYF. CDR3 sequence (DNA): TGTGCCAGCAGCGTAGGACAGGGGGTAAACGAGCAGTACTTC.

This clone was picked up a small number of times. The chain recombines TRBV6-1 with TRBJ1-2; D gene unclear. Trimming pared 5 bases from V and 3 bases from J, leaving 13 bases between. This CDR3 contains 14 residues. From germline, CDR1 is MNHNS and CDR2 SASEGT. CDR3 nucleotides: TGTGCCAGCAGTCGTGGGCCCGAATACTATGGCTACACCTTC. It translates to CASSRGPEYYGYTF.

This clone was observed once. The V call is TRBV19, the J call TRBJ1-3, with D uncertain. Trimming took off 3 bases at V and 3 bases at J, with 15 bases between the two ends. This CDR3 has 16 amino acids. Germline CDR1 is LNHDA and CDR2 is SQIVND (reference sequence). The CDR3 DNA follows: TGTGCCAGTAGTATTGGTGGCGGAGGTTTTGGAAACACCATATATTTT. Amino acids: CASSIGGGGFGNTIYF.

The chain carries TRBV28 and TRBJ2-1, with TRBD2 matching 12 bases. The CDR3 sequence is 15 residues long. Germline V lookup: CDR1 MDHEN, CDR2 SYDVKM. With V trimmed by 5 bases and J by 2 bases, 1 base remained unmatched. This CDR3 is CASSRLAGAYNEQFF. The DNA for the CDR3 is TGTGCCAGCAGTCGACTAGCGGGAGCCTACAATGAGCAGTTCTTC.

This clone has only one observation. This chain joins TRBV28 and TRBJ2-5, with 8 bases lining up with TRBD1. The CDR3 totals 13 residues. The ends lost 6 bases at V and 2 bases at J; junction bases unmatched: 2. The germline V gene has CDR1 MDHEN and CDR2 SYDVKM. The chain's CDR3 is CASRGQGQETQYF. The CDR3 DNA follows: TGTGCCAGCAGAGGACAGGGACAAGAGACCCAGTACTTC.